This TCR beta chain was profiled in a study of control samples from healthy donors and cancer patients. Trimming left V 2 bases short and J 1 base short, with 2 bases between. The CDR3 is made up of 13 amino acids. CDR1 is MNHEY, CDR2 SMNVEV, per germline (reference sequence). Libraries were prepared by immunoSEQ multiplex PCR; TCRdb keeps only in-frame clonotypes and omits some of them. The table has roughly 55,000 clones, over 75% seen once. This TCR derives from a middle-aged man in good health. Material for sequencing was blood. This rearrangement joins TRBV27 to TRBJ2-2; unclear D gene. CDR3 amino acids: CASSLMNTGELFF. The DNA for the CDR3 is TGTGCCAGCAGTTTAATGAACACCGGGGAGCTGTTTTTT.